This T cell receptor beta chain was captured by sequencing in a study of molecular identifiers for immune sequencing clone quantification. Trimming took 3 bases from V and 9 from J, leaving 21 bases between them. Germline loops: CDR1 LGHDT, CDR2 YNNKEL (reference sequence). There are 15 residues in the CDR3. TCRdb itself ran the PCR reads through MiXCR, one entry per CDR3 protein. The sample consists of roughly 100,000 distinct CDR3 sequences, about 32% of them appearing once. This TCR came from a human donor in good health. Some libraries in this study had Jurkat cell RNA spiked in. Sequencing was performed on naive CD8+ T cells from blood, with Jurkat cell RNA spiked in. Subset meaning: FACS-sorted CD8+CD4-CCR7+CD45RA+ naive T cells. V and J are TRBV3-1 and TRBJ2-7; D may be TRBD1 (6 bases). The CDR3 sequence is CASSHAGDNLGAQYF. DNA for the CDR3: TGTGCCAGCAGCCACGCTGGGGACAACTTGGGTGCGCAGTACTTC.